The text below deals with one T cell receptor (beta chain). This record belongs to a study of control samples from healthy donors and cancer patients. Data came from immunoSEQ multiplex PCR; TCRdb stores just in-frame clones and leaves some out. The table records 100,000 to 110,000 clones, more than 85% of them present only once. V was pared by 4 bases and J by 7 bases, with 10 bases of the junction left unmatched. The CDR3 sequence is 16 residues long. Germline V lookup: CDR1 MNHEY, CDR2 SMNVEV (reference sequence). This TCR derives from a woman aged 50 to 65 in good health. Sequences were obtained from blood. V usage is TRBV27 and J usage is TRBJ1-6, with 7 bases that match TRBD1. The CDR3 DNA reads TGTGCCAGCAGTTCACGGGACAGCAGCAAGAATTCACCCCTCCACTTT. Its translation is CASSSRDSSKNSPLHF.